The rows below give T cell receptor beta chains drawn from one sample of a study of blood T cell repertoires in COVID-19. Only in-frame clones appear in the TCRdb table, and some are missing; sequencing was by immunoSEQ multiplex PCR. This table holds a few hundred thousand clones, 87% found once. Source material: PBMCs or T cells enriched from blood (not recorded which). Source of these receptors: a young woman who had recovered from COVID-19. Both conserved end residues are part of each CDR3. A D gene is named only where the DNA matches it firmly. Some rows mark clone size as missing; the rest say once, few, many or name a class of expanded clone.

CDR3aa	d_gene	abundance	v_gene	j_gene
CASSATSRGREAFF	.	.	TRBV6-4	TRBJ1-1
CATPGLAVYNEQFF	TRBD2	.	TRBV10-1	TRBJ2-1
CASSQHSNYGYTF	.	.	TRBV16	TRBJ1-2
CASSLFGQGNGYTF	TRBD1	once	TRBV5-6	TRBJ1-2
CASGLVSVAGPNTGELFF	TRBD2	.	TRBV12-5	TRBJ2-2
CASSVTGTGLKLFF	TRBD1	.	TRBV9	TRBJ1-4
CATSRDPPQQLAGEEETQYF	TRBD2	few	TRBV15	TRBJ2-5
CASSRGPRKEKLFF	TRBD1	.	TRBV28	TRBJ1-4
CASSIRTGGIGYTF	TRBD1	.	TRBV19	TRBJ1-2
CASSFAGLNQPQHF	.	.	TRBV7-2	TRBJ1-5
CASSPQGEGYEQYF	.	.	TRBV9	TRBJ2-7
CASSSFGTSGNEQFF	TRBD2	.	TRBV6-5	TRBJ2-1
CASSLTRLTYEQYF	.	.	TRBV7-9	TRBJ2-7
CASSPRVVDGNQPQHF	.	.	TRBV18	TRBJ1-5
CASSSTRSSYEQYF	.	.	TRBV7-2	TRBJ2-7
CASSSGQRAFF	TRBD1	.	TRBV7-3	TRBJ1-1
CASGDRDNPFYEQYF	.	once	TRBV7-9	TRBJ2-7
CASSRGYGNTIYF	.	.	TRBV7-3	TRBJ1-3
CASSLRGPGSNQPQHF	.	.	TRBV7-2	TRBJ1-5
CASSLKVGRSYGYTF	.	.	TRBV3-1/TRBV3-2	TRBJ1-2
CASSYESPGQGANTEAFF	TRBD1	.	TRBV7-2	TRBJ1-1
CASSPGTSGADEQFF	TRBD2	.	TRBV18	TRBJ2-1